Described below is a single T cell receptor (beta chain) sequence and its context. Its matching antigen is unknown. The sample originates from a study of brain T cells in children with intractable seizures. Study observations and caveats: Pre- and post-surgery blood differed in depth, so pre-surgery absences may be undersampling. Only CDR3 sequence similarity suggested viral specificity, without known HCMV serostatus.

The CDR3 loop spans 15 amino acids. V lost 1 base, J lost 2 bases, and 1 base stayed unmatched. The germline V gene has CDR1 MGHDK and CDR2 SYGVNS. Only cases whose brain tissue showed the highest T cell transcript signatures were sequenced. Patients received at least one anti-epileptic drug before surgery. Generated by immunoSEQ multiplex PCR, the TCRdb table keeps only in-frame clones and is missing some. In the table there are fewer than 80,000 clones, approximately 95% of which are singletons. The sequences come from peripheral blood, collected at surgery. This clonotype originated in a boy younger than two with focal cortical dysplasia and intractable seizures. V usage is TRBV25-1 and J usage is TRBJ2-7; TRBD1 matches at 11 bases. As DNA, the CDR3 is TGTGCCAGCAGTGAATGGGGACAGGGGGCCTACGAGCAGTACTTC. This codes for CASSEWGQGAYEQYF.